This TCR beta chain was found in a study of blood T cells in healthy people across ages. The CDR3 runs to 18 residues. Worth noting for this clonotype: Its matching antigen is unknown.

The donors, aged roughly 6 to 100, were healthy Caucasians from Russia. Then a second PCR, running about 6 to 11 cycles, was carried out with a sample-barcoded 5' primer and a J-beta primer mix. One entry per CDR3 protein results from TCRdb running MiXCR on the 5' RACE reads. This table has hundreds of thousands of distinct CDR3 sequences, approximately 50% appearing once. Whole-study results and caveats: With unsorted PBMCs, a conclusive comparison of naive versus antigen-experienced cells was not possible. Roughly linear declines in TCR beta diversity per million T cells occurred with age.

The sequenced sample consisted of blood. This clonotype originated in a man aged 55 to 70 in good health. V usage is TRBV21-1 and J usage is TRBJ2-7; the table gives TRBD1 as D, unverified against the DNA. TRBV21-1 is an annotated pseudogene. The CDR3 region has the DNA TGTGCCAGCAGCTCCAAACGGTGGGGGCACCTAATTACCTACGAGCAGTACTTC. Residues: CASSSKRWGHLITYEQYF.